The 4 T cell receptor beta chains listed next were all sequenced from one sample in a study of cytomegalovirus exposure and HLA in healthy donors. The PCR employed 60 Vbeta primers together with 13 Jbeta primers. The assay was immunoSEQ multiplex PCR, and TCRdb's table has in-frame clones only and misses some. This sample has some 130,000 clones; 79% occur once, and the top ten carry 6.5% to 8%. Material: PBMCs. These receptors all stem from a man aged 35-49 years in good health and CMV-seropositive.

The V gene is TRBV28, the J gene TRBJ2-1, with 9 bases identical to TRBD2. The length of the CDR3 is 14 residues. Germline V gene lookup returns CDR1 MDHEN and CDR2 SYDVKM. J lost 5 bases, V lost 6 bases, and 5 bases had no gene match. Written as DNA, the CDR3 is TGTGCCAGCAGCCTGACTAGCGGAGACAATGAGCAGTTCTTC. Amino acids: CASSLTSGDNEQFF.

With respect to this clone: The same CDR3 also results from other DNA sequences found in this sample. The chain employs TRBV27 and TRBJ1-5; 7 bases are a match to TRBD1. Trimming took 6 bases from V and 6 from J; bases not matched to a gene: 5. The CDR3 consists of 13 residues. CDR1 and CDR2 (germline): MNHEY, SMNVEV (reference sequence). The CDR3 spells CASRTGVGQPQHF. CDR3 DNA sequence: TGTGCCAGCAGAACAGGGGTCGGTCAGCCCCAGCATTTT.

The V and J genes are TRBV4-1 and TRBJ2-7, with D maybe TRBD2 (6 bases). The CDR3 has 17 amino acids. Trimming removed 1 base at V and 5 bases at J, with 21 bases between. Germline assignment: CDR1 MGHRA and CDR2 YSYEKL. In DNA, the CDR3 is TGCGCCAGCAGCCAAGTGCAGCTGGGCGGGACCGCCCACGAGCAGTACTTC. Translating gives CASSQVQLGGTAHEQYF.

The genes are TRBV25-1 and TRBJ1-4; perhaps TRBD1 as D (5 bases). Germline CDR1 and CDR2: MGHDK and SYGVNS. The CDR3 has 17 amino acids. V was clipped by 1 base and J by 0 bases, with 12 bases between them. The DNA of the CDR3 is TGTGCCAGCAGTGAATGGGGGGAGCTTGCAACTAATGAAAAACTGTTTTTT. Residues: CASSEWGELATNEKLFF. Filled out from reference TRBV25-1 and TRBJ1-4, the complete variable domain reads EADIYQTPRYLVIGTGKKITLECSQTMGHDKMYWYQQDPGMELHLIHYSYGVNSTEKGDLSSESTVSRIRTEHFPLTLESARPSHTSQYLCASSEWGELATNEKLFFGSGTQLSVL.